This T cell receptor beta chain was captured by sequencing in a study of shared clonotypes between healthy human individuals. General study points: In general, naive subsets displayed greater estimated richness than memory subsets did.

This clone was detected only once. Its antigen is currently unknown. Produced via immunoSEQ multiplex PCR; TCRdb's table is partial and in-frame only. Of some 2,000,000 clones listed, about 95% are singletons. Selected positively for CCR7 and CD45RO-negative, naive CD8 cells excluded terminally differentiated effector memory CD45RA+ cells. Trimming removed 7 bases at V and 1 base at J, with 11 bases between. Germline V CDR1 and CDR2: ENHRY, SYGVKD. This CDR3 comprises 13 residues. This receptor was taken from a young man in good health. The gene calls are TRBV10-3 and TRBJ2-7; D may be TRBD1 or TRBD2 (5 bases each). Sequenced input: naive CD8+ T cells sorted from blood. The CDR3 region is CAIMLGTSYEQYF. Written as DNA, the CDR3 is TGTGCCATCATGTTAGGGACGTCCTACGAGCAGTACTTC.